The clone carrying this TCR beta chain occurred once. The antigen is undetermined. Just one base apart from a much larger clone, this may be a read error. V was clipped by 3 bases and J by 11 bases, with 16 bases between them. CDR3 length equals 13 residues. Germline CDR1 and CDR2: SGHTA and FQGNSA. These data come from a study of regulatory T cells in long-lasting Graves disease. Findings and caveats of the study: Preferential use of TRBV28, TRBJ1-2 and TRBJ2-5 was seen in persistent disease.

Time point defined: newly diagnosed GD, antithyroid drugs for less than 3 months. Extracted RNA from PBMCs served as the source of the TCR library. EDTA tubes held approximately 10 milliliters of peripheral blood from each patient. Arm-PCR of CDR3 regions and iRepertoire HTBI primers were used to build TCR beta libraries. One entry per CDR3 protein results from TCRdb running MiXCR on the multiplex PCR reads. The sample holds about 530,000 distinct CDR3 sequences, around 15% seen once. A further study also used this sample, focusing on T cells in Graves' hyperthyroidism and ophthalmopathy. According to that study: Using the HTBI primer set, a first-round RT-PCR was run on the TCR CDR3. Most thyroid clonotypes with frequency above 0.001 were detected in blood.

The clonotype comes from a woman aged 35-65 years with Graves disease. This specimen was peripheral blood mononuclear cells (PBMCs), taken at new diagnosis, from a patient treated with antithyroid drugs. The J gene is TRBJ2-5, the V gene TRBV7-2; no clear D. Here the CDR3 DNA reads TGTGCCAGCAGCTTGACGCACGACAATGAGCAGTACTTC. As protein: CASSLTHDNEQYF.